The TCR beta chain under discussion was sequenced for a study of cytomegalovirus exposure and HLA in healthy donors. Study-level information: It was reported in a later analysis that the same platform had been used for the 120 validation repertoires as for the roughly 670 first-cohort repertoires.

Study outcomes and limitations: Subsequent analysis showed first-cohort TCR clusters tending to co-occur in 120 or so validation repertoires. Reports credit the classifier with highly specific, highly sensitive diagnosis of cytomegalovirus status.

Sequencing used immunoSEQ multiplex PCR; TCRdb keeps in-frame clones, though not all of them. This sample has about 360,000 clones, with roughly 89% found just once. On this clone: Its antigen is as yet unknown.

V shed 6 bases and J shed 3 bases, with 17 bases lying between them. The CDR3 runs 15 residues. Germline assignment: CDR1 LNHNV and CDR2 YYDKDF (reference sequence). The study drew the donors from its approximately 120-subject validation cohort, separate from the approximately 700-subject first cohort. The sequencing input was PBMCs. The V call is TRBV15, the J call TRBJ1-2, with D tentatively TRBD1 (6 bases). This TCR was recovered from a woman between 18 and 29 years old in good health and CMV-seronegative. CDR3 DNA sequence: TGTGCCACCAGAACCGGGACACCCGGCGACTATGGCTACACCTTC. This sequence encodes CATRTGTPGDYGYTF.